This T cell receptor (beta chain) was found in a study of blood T cell repertoires in COVID-19. For the study at large: The samples span acute and convalescent COVID-19 from the United States, Italy and Spain. From T cells, B-cell-depleted T cells, or PBMCs came the material, which was cDNA or gDNA.

Authors' data handling: Reference gene primer amplification gave nucleated cell count estimates. Here immunoSEQ multiplex PCR was the method, and the copy in TCRdb shows in-frame clones only, minus some. V and J calls and clone size come straight from that table; D and trimming were deduced from the DNA. The sample includes 85,000 to 120,000 clones, around nine tenths of them seen just once. The specimen sequenced was peripheral blood. This receptor was obtained from a man aged 45-65 years with active or convalescent COVID-19.

CDR3 region: CASSPDRGLGSPLHF. CDR3 coding DNA: TGTGCCAGCTCACCAGACAGGGGGCTAGGGTCACCCCTCCACTTT. The V and J genes are TRBV18 and TRBJ1-6; TRBD1 matches at 10 bases. Germline V gives CDR1 KGHSH, CDR2 LQKENI. This CDR3 comprises 15 residues. Losses at the gene ends were 2 bases for V and 10 bases for J; bases not matched to a gene: 5. The full variable domain, with the rest looked up from reference TRBV18 and TRBJ1-6, is NAGVMQNPRHLVRRRGQEARLRCSPMKGHSHVYWYRQLPEEGLKFMVYLQKENIIDESGMPKERFSAEFPKEGPSILRIQQVVRGDSAAYFCASSPDRGLGSPLHFGNGTRLTVT.